A selection of T cell receptor beta chains follows, all from one sample in a study of beta chain features in type 1 diabetes. Repertoires were generated with immunoSEQ multiplex PCR, while TCRdb's copy carries only in-frame clones and drops some. The top ten clones hold around 0.5% of a sample with 150,000 to 180,000 clones, approximately 10% of them seen once. The sequencing sample was made of central memory CD4+ T cells from blood. These receptors were taken from a young man with type 1 diabetes. Both conserved end residues are part of each CDR3. A D gene is named only where the DNA matches it firmly. Some rows mark clone size as missing; the rest say once, few, many or name a class of expanded clone.

j_call v_call clone_size d_call cdr3_aa cdr3_nt
TRBJ2-1 TRBV4-2 - - CASSQDLVASYNEQFF TGTGCCAGCAGCCAAGACTTGGTAGCTTCTTACAATGAGCAGTTCTTC
TRBJ2-5 TRBV5-6 - TRBD1 CASSLTGAETQYF TGTGCCAGCAGCTTAACAGGGGCGGAGACCCAGTACTTC
TRBJ2-4 TRBV6-4 few TRBD1 CASRRTGGNIQYF TGTGCCAGCAGACGGACAGGGGGAAACATTCAGTACTTC
TRBJ2-7 TRBV7-9 once TRBD1 CASIPAGGVYEQYF TGTGCCAGCATCCCCGCAGGGGGCGTCTACGAGCAGTACTTC
TRBJ2-5 TRBV13 - TRBD2 CASSSPGLPGETQYF TGTGCCAGCAGCTCCCCGGGACTACCAGGGGAGACCCAGTACTTC
TRBJ2-5 TRBV5-1 few - CASSFGGLGLGETQYF TGCGCCAGCAGCTTCGGGGGGCTTGGATTGGGCGAGACCCAGTACTTC
TRBJ2-1 TRBV5-1 few TRBD1 CASSLRSGGSNEQFF TGCGCCAGCAGCTTAAGGTCAGGGGGTAGCAATGAGCAGTTCTTC
TRBJ2-1 TRBV18 - TRBD2 CASSQTSGSNEQFF TGTGCCAGCTCACAGACTAGCGGGAGCAATGAGCAGTTCTTC
TRBJ2-1 TRBV28 - - CASSPGSPNEQFF TGTGCCAGCAGTCCGGGGAGCCCTAATGAGCAGTTCTTC
TRBJ2-1 TRBV4-2 few - CASSRRDLSSYNEQFF TGTGCCAGCAGCCGCCGGGACTTGAGCTCCTACAATGAGCAGTTCTTC
TRBJ2-7 TRBV4-2 - - CASSRLVGGEYEQYF TGTGCCAGCAGCCGACTTGTGGGGGGAGAGTACGAGCAGTACTTC
TRBJ2-7 TRBV28 - - CASSPIQYEQYF TGTGCCAGCAGTCCTATCCAATACGAGCAGTACTTC
TRBJ1-2 TRBV2 few TRBD1 CASSRQGGGYGYTF TGTGCCAGCAGTCGGCAGGGGGGAGGCTATGGCTACACCTTC
TRBJ2-3 TRBV18 few TRBD2 CASSPQVAGEIDTQYF TGTGCCAGCTCACCACAAGTAGCGGGAGAAATAGATACGCAGTATTTT
TRBJ2-7 TRBV11-2 - - CASSSYGGKYF TGTGCCAGCAGCTCGTACGGAGGCAAGTACTTC
TRBJ2-5 TRBV5-1 - - CASSINQETQYF TGCGCCAGCAGCATAAACCAAGAGACCCAGTACTTC
TRBJ1-1 TRBV30 few - CAWREPPWKRSEAFF TGTGCCTGGAGGGAGCCTCCTTGGAAAAGATCTGAAGCTTTCTTT
TRBJ2-2 TRBV13 - TRBD2 CASSLNPAGDTGELFF TGTGCCAGCAGCTTGAACCCAGCGGGAGACACCGGGGAGCTGTTTTTT
TRBJ1-1 TRBV27 few - CASSLRAGARTFF TGTGCCAGCAGTTTAAGGGCAGGGGCGAGAACTTTCTTT
TRBJ1-3 TRBV30 few - CAWSYAHTSGNTIYF TGTGCCTGGAGTTATGCTCATACTTCTGGAAACACCATATATTTT
TRBJ2-1 TRBV4-1 few TRBD2 CASSQKLAGRSYNEQFF TGCGCCAGCAGCCAAAAGCTAGCGGGACGCTCCTACAATGAGCAGTTCTTC
TRBJ2-1 TRBV2 few TRBD2 CASKSLAGSTNEQFF TGTGCCAGCAAATCACTAGCGGGAAGTACCAATGAGCAGTTCTTC
TRBJ2-7 TRBV6-5 - TRBD2 CASSYTGGSYEQYF TGTGCCAGCAGTTACACGGGGGGATCTTACGAGCAGTACTTC
TRBJ2-3 TRBV12-5 - TRBD1 CASNKQGIPDTQYF TGTGCTAGCAACAAACAGGGGATCCCTGATACGCAGTATTTT
TRBJ2-7 TRBV28 - TRBD1 CASRGTGRSYEQYF TGTGCCAGCAGGGGGACAGGACGGAGCTACGAGCAGTACTTC
TRBJ2-6 TRBV5-1 - - CASSLEPGANVLTF TGCGCCAGCAGCTTGGAGCCTGGGGCCAACGTCCTGACTTTC
TRBJ1-1 TRBV23-1 few TRBD1 CASPLGTGVFCGTEAFF TGCGCCAGCCCCCTTGGGACAGGGGTTTTTTGTGGCACTGAAGCTTTCTTT
TRBJ2-6 TRBV7-2 - - CASSLASRRSFSGANVLTF TGTGCCAGCAGCTTAGCGAGTCGGAGGTCCTTCTCTGGGGCCAACGTCCTGACTTTC
TRBJ2-4 TRBV6-5 few - CASSAQGSAKNIQYF TGTGCCAGCAGTGCGCAGGGGTCCGCCAAAAACATTCAGTACTTC